This record concerns one T cell receptor beta chain sequence. How the authors handled the data: Amplification from reference gene primers served as the basis for estimated nucleated cell counts. Data came from immunoSEQ multiplex PCR; TCRdb stores just in-frame clones and leaves some out. From that table come the V and J calls and clone size; the DNA was used to work out D and trimming. The sample records 200,000 or so clones, around 88% being singletons. This record comes from a study of blood T cell repertoires in COVID-19. Across the study: Acute and convalescent COVID-19 samples came from the United States, Italy and Spain.

The CDR3 has 15 residues. V lost 3 bases, J lost 7 bases, and 15 bases lay in between. The germline V gene encodes CDR1 MNHEY and CDR2 SVGAGI. Sequencing was done on a sample of PBMCs or T cells enriched from blood (not recorded which). The chain joins TRBV6-5 to TRBJ2-2; D remains ambiguous. The source of this sequence is a woman between 35 and 50 years old with acute COVID-19. As DNA, the CDR3 is TGTGCCAGCAGTTATTCGGGTGTTTTTGGCGGGGAGCTGTTTTTT. This codes for CASSYSGVFGGELFF.